Reported below is one T cell receptor beta chain. This sample stems from a study of T cells expressing NK-cell markers. Overall study: One of the eight sequenced donors was seronegative, whereas the other seven were HCMV-seropositive.

After re-calling the 5' RACE reads, TCRdb lists one entry per CDR3 protein, DNA absent. The table for this sample gives a few hundred thousand distinct CDR3 sequences. CDR1 MNHNS and CDR2 SASEGT come from the germline V gene. The CDR3 is made up of 16 amino acids. The receptor was derived from a man aged 18 to 69 in good health. The chain couples TRBV6-1 to TRBJ1-4; checking the TCRdb D call of TRBD1 is not possible without DNA. The sample was blood T cells: a sorted CD56 or NKG2C T cell subset, CD4+ or CD8+ T cells, or bulk PBMC T cells (not recorded which). This CDR3 is CASAPGGTGKSEKLFF.